This T cell receptor beta chain was sequenced in a study of blood T cells in healthy people across ages. The study isolated at least 6 million PBMCs from each sample. PCR was performed a second time for about 6 to 12 cycles using a sample-barcoded 5' primer and a J-beta primer mix. From the 5' RACE reads, TCRdb called clonotypes with MiXCR, one entry per CDR3 protein. The data hold roughly 2 million distinct CDR3 sequences, with around 48% observed a single time. Germline-derived CDR1 and CDR2 are LGHNA and YSLEER. The CDR3 is 14 amino acids. The V gene lost 3 bases and the J gene lost 7 bases, with 13 bases spanning the gap.

The chain links TRBV4-3 to TRBJ2-1; D is perhaps TRBD1 (7 bases). The receptor was isolated from a woman aged 40 to 50 in good health. Sequenced material: blood. CDR3 protein: CASSHQGGVNEQFF. CDR3 coding DNA: TGCGCCAGCAGCCATCAGGGGGGAGTGAATGAGCAGTTCTTC.